A selection of T cell receptor beta chains follows, all from one sample in a study of chemoradiotherapy in HPV16-positive cancers. Sequenced by immunoSEQ multiplex PCR; TCRdb stores in-frame clones only, minus some. The data hold about 66,000 clones, with about nine tenths observed a single time. Here the sequenced sample was blood, taken from a patient who underwent chemoradiotherapy. These receptors all come from a human donor with HPV-associated anogenital cancer. Each CDR3 is given with its conserved first and last residue. Fields, in order: V gene, clone size, CDR3 protein. A row's size may be missing; if present it is once, few, many or a size class.

>TRBV4-1|-
CASSQSTGGYQPQHF
>TRBV4-2|-
CASSTREASYEQYF
>TRBV6-5|-
CASSYQSSNTEAFF
>TRBV6-1|-
CASSETGQGKGTEAFF
>TRBV30|-
CAWSVENYEAFF
>TRBV5-4|-
CASSLGGQGNTEAFF
>TRBV30|-
CAWSNGQGPYGYTF
>TRBV30|few
CACRNTEAFF
>TRBV25-1|-
CASSEYFGTEEAFF
>TRBV15|-
CATSRDRTGAHTEAFF
>TRBV5-1|few
CASSPGTNNEQYF
>TRBV7-8|-
CASSFTGDEQPQHF
>TRBV19|-
CASSIAHGENTEAFF
>TRBV7-7|-
CASSLEVTGQGNTYEQYF
>TRBV6-1|-
CASSEADGGFAYEQYF
>TRBV10-1|-
CASSVGSGTGELFF
>TRBV19|-
CASSISGSNTGELFF
>TRBV9|-
CASGGLSTDTQYF
>TRBV4-2|once
CASSPIGTRELFF
>TRBV7-9|-
CASSLLAGRETQYF
>TRBV5-4|-
CASSPGGSQETQYF
>TRBV2|-
CASNPNTGELFF
>TRBV5-4|-
CASSLERGEETQYF
>TRBV29-1|-
CSVDFRGAGRTTQYF
>TRBV6-5|-
CASSPEVSSYNEQFF
>TRBV4-1|-
CASSREGRGFSYNEQFF
>TRBV6-1|-
CASSEPGANYGYTF
>TRBV7-2|-
CASSLRTSGADTQYF
>TRBV5-4|-
CASSLAGGHGEQFF
>TRBV6-5|-
CASHSGETQYF
>TRBV19|-
CASSTDGRATGELFF
>TRBV10-3|once
CAISGPDRSSNTPNEQFF
>TRBV5-5|-
CASSFDPSPRTGELFF
>TRBV19|-
CASSSGGYGYTF
>TRBV18|-
CASSPPRDGVSYEQYF
>TRBV19|-
CASSIDGTGGTEAFF
>TRBV11-2|-
CASSRRGGIILTDTQYF
>TRBV19|-
CASSIDQGEGNEQFF
>TRBV10-3|-
CASSENPGGGQPQHF
>TRBV6-5|once
CASASSGNTIYF
>TRBV5-1|-
CASSSGQVTNTGELFF
>TRBV28|-
CASRLVAEAFF
>TRBV21-1|-
CASRNIRGQNTEAFF
>TRBV5-8|-
CANGGGKLAKNIQYF
>TRBV6-1|-
CASRDGVTNYGYTF
>TRBV5-1|once
CASSSRTGGHTGELFF
>TRBV6-5|-
CATHQGNYGYTF